This T cell receptor (beta chain) was sequenced for a study of STAT3 mutations in large granular lymphocyte leukemia. Across the whole study: Roughly half the longitudinally sequenced T-LGLL patients had canonical STAT3 mutations. Study results and caveats: No sample exists from the first appearance of each clone. At least one immunodominant TCR beta clonotype appeared in every T-cell large granular lymphocyte leukemia patient.

CDR1 and CDR2 (germline): SGHNT, YYREEE (reference sequence). The CDR3 length is 14 residues. The V end lost 1 base, the J end lost 5 bases, and 10 bases lay between the germline ends. To note about this clone: Its antigen is currently unknown.

The table came from immunoSEQ multiplex PCR; TCRdb's copy has only in-frame clones and leaves some out. Found here are approximately 43,000 clones, 80% to 90% of them singletons; the top ten hold around 0.43%. The material sequenced was PBMCs. The clonotype comes from a human donor with T large granular lymphocyte leukemia. Some clones in this sample may be carry-over from other donors' samples. The chain couples TRBV5-4 to TRBJ2-1; D is possibly TRBD2 (6 bases). The CDR3 is CASSLPSVDNEQFF. The CDR3 nucleotides read TGTGCCAGCAGCTTGCCTAGCGTAGACAATGAGCAGTTCTTC.